These T cell receptor beta chains were read from a single sample in a study of cytomegalovirus exposure and HLA in healthy donors. Produced via immunoSEQ multiplex PCR; TCRdb's table is partial and in-frame only. The sample carries approximately 190,000 clones, about 81% recorded once. The source material was PBMCs. These receptors were obtained from a woman in her fifties or sixties in good health and CMV-seropositive. The CDR3 runs from the conserved cysteine through the conserved F or W. A D gene is named only where the DNA matches it firmly. Only some rows state a clone size, as once, few, many or a class for expanded clones.

TRBV5-1	TRBJ1-2	once	TRBD1	CASSLFLNRGIGTTGGYTF	TGCGCCAGCAGCTTGTTTTTAAACAGGGGCATAGGCACTACGGGAGGCTACACCTTC
TRBV9	TRBJ2-7	NA	NA	CASSVQHSSSEQYF	TGTGCCAGCAGCGTACAACATAGCTCTTCCGAGCAGTACTTC
TRBV5-1	TRBJ2-7	NA	TRBD2	CASSPAGGLGYEQYF	TGCGCCAGCAGCCCCGCGGGGGGGTTGGGCTACGAGCAGTACTTC
TRBV2	TRBJ2-5	NA	TRBD2	CASSAIAGKETQYF	TGTGCCAGCAGTGCCATAGCGGGGAAAGAGACCCAGTACTTC
TRBV29-1	TRBJ2-5	NA	TRBD2	CSVVLAGRAETQYF	TGCAGCGTTGTACTAGCGGGAAGAGCGGAGACCCAGTACTTC
TRBV5-4	TRBJ2-3	NA	NA	CASSSVAGGGDTQYF	TGTGCCAGCAGCTCGGTTGCTGGGGGCGGAGATACGCAGTATTTT
TRBV4-2	TRBJ2-1	NA	TRBD2	CASSRLTSGYNEQFF	TGTGCCAGCAGCCGTTTGACTAGCGGGTACAATGAGCAGTTCTTC
TRBV7-8	TRBJ1-3	NA	NA	CASSLGRGGYLTWGNTIYF	TGTGCCAGCAGCTTAGGGAGGGGGGGGTACCTCACCTGGGGAAACACCATATATTTT
TRBV28	TRBJ2-5	NA	TRBD1	CASRTGGQETQYF	TGTGCCAGCAGAACAGGGGGCCAAGAGACCCAGTACTTC
TRBV11-2	TRBJ2-5	NA	NA	CASSSIRGSETQYF	TGTGCCAGCAGCTCCATCAGGGGTTCAGAGACCCAGTACTTC
TRBV9	TRBJ2-4	NA	NA	CASSVTRGPGGNSQYF	TGTGCCAGCAGCGTAACTAGGGGGCCGGGCGGGAACAGTCAGTACTTC
TRBV9	TRBJ2-3	NA	TRBD1	CASSLRTGASTDTQYF	TGTGCCAGCAGCCTCCGAACAGGGGCAAGCACAGATACGCAGTATTTT
TRBV15	TRBJ1-3	NA	NA	CATSRDPGGSGNIIYF	TGTGCCACCAGCAGAGATCCAGGTGGTTCTGGAAACATCATATATTTT
TRBV28	TRBJ1-1	NA	NA	CASSLFGGYTEAFF	TGTGCCAGCAGTTTATTCGGGGGATACACTGAAGCTTTCTTT
TRBV4-1	TRBJ1-4	NA	NA	CASSQLPGAENEKLFF	TGCGCCAGCAGCCAACTACCAGGGGCCGAAAATGAAAAACTGTTTTTT
TRBV19	TRBJ2-2	NA	NA	CASIQDGLGTGELFF	TGTGCCAGTATCCAGGACGGACTCGGCACCGGGGAGCTGTTTTTT